This T cell receptor (beta chain) was sequenced during a study of beta chain features in type 1 diabetes (dated by TCRdb to the late 2010s). Context from the whole study: Mean age, gender distribution, total cell number and subset yield did not differ between patients and healthy donors. A total of roughly 100,000,000 sorted cells were examined across all samples, and the number of cells per subset was strongly correlated with RNA yield. The study compared TCRB repertoires of sorted circulating CD4+ T cell subsets between recently diagnosed type 1 diabetes patients and matched healthy donors. Whereas all 30 or so donors provided naive and central memory subsets, regulatory and stem cell-like memory subsets were isolated from just 8 patients and about 8 healthy donors.

On the study overall, not on this receptor specifically: Because small numbers of individuals were included in the HLA sub-analyses, any influence of HLA type on TCRB rearrangement was left unresolved. PCR may preferentially amplify shorter templates, but because patient and control samples were amplified and corrected together, any resulting skew would affect both groups equally. Naive, central memory and regulatory TCRB repertoires appeared to be more alike among patients than among healthy donors. In all four CD4+ subsets, TCRB CDR3 length was moderately but significantly shorter in type 1 diabetes patients. Sequencing cDNA rather than genomic DNA could over-represent highly expressing activated cells, although activation and CD3 levels did not differ between groups. At VDJ recombination sites, patients with type 1 diabetes made fewer insertions and deleted more nucleotides, a pattern implying thymic rearrangement abnormalities.

The entire amount of isolated RNA was reverse transcribed using the High Capacity cDNA Reverse Transcription Kit, so the sequenced TCRB transcripts were expressed ones. Deep immunoSEQ sequencing was applied to naive, central memory and regulatory T cell samples, giving an average of approximately 3.8 million total reads per sample. Sorted cells were lysed in RLT buffer and RNA was extracted with DNase-treated RNeasy Micro or Mini kits, depending on cell number. To prevent cross-contamination, every cell subset was processed on its own, while patient and healthy donor samples were processed together. Using the immunoSEQ multiplex PCR, TCRB sequences were amplified from cDNA into 87-bp fragments spanning the CDR3 region. Sequencing of the amplicons was done on the Illumina HiSeq platform. Per the source publication's procedure: PCR bias was computationally corrected using synthetic template baselines, reads within Hamming distance 2 were collapsed, and singletons that could not be merged were discarded. Reads were aligned against IMGT to assign V, D and J genes, CDR3 length and insertions or deletions at six rearrangement sites. Within each subset, clonotype counts were normalized to sorted cell number, and only after that were true diversity and Gini coefficients computed with the tcR R package. The overlap coefficient, calculated on TCRB nucleotide sequences, was used to measure repertoire sharing. Out-of-frame TCRB sequences from naive cells were analyzed to stand in for the pre-selection repertoire. The source is immuneACCESS, and TCRdb retained only in-frame sequences with V and J called. Part of the clones is not carried over; for the studies checked, unresolved V genes explain less than half of this, and the remainder is unexplained. Clone size and the V and J calls come from that table; the DNA yielded D and trimming. Present in this sample are some 700,000 clones, roughly 13% of which were seen just once. The leading ten clones occupy approximately 0.02% of the sample.

Sequences SGHAT (CDR1) and FQNNGV (CDR2) are obtained from the germline V gene. For this chain, trimming is 6 bases at the V end and 7 bases at the J end, and the number of junction bases without a gene match is 14. The CDR3 has 17 amino acids, counting the end cysteine and phenylalanine. The DNA shown is the 51-base CDR3, in frame from base 1. A single peripheral blood draw of around 0.11 L on average was collected from each donor into heparinised tubes. Naive, central memory, regulatory and stem cell-like memory CD4+ T cells were sorted on a BD FACSAria II using a panel including CD45RO, CCR7, CD25, CD127, CD95 and CD27. A purity above 95% was achieved for all sorted populations. PBMCs were separated immediately by Lymphoprep density gradient centrifugation and were stained directly, without being cultured. So that batch effects would be minimized, each experiment stained and sorted samples in pairs, pairing one healthy donor with one patient.

This clone was counted a few times. No cognate antigen has been identified for it. Base qualities are not at hand, and no much larger clone is one base apart. The receptor was isolated from a man between 18 and 35 years old with type 1 diabetes. The V gene is TRBV11-2 and the J gene is TRBJ1-6; TRBD1 aligns with 8 central bases. The sample consisted of naive CD4+ T cells from blood. The cell subset or site tag for this specimen amounts to: true naive CD4+ T cells. The CDR3 reads CASRNPGQAPRNSPLHF. The nucleotide sequence is TGTGCCAGCAGGAATCCGGGACAGGCTCCCAGGAATTCACCCCTCCACTTT.